Shown below are 24 T cell receptor beta chains from a single sample sequenced in a study of spatial heterogeneity in lung cancer. TCRdb re-derived calls from the 5' RACE reads in MiXCR, one entry per CDR3 protein. The table shows under 13,000 distinct CDR3 sequences, with around 6.5% occurring only once. Documented time point: sample taken at primary tumor resection. Unsorted whole RNA of tumor, nontumor lung or frozen PBMC was sequenced. Material: PBMCs, obtained at surgery. The receptor source for this set is a male donor with early-stage non-small cell lung cancer.

By proportion, this clonotype is medium-sized. This beta chain is a stray read from a library made for alpha chains; its abundance is not meaningful. The chain couples TRBV28 to TRBJ2-5; D uncertain. The CDR3 is made up of 13 amino acids. Germline V CDR1 and CDR2: MDHEN, SYDVKM. The V gene lost 6 bases and the J gene lost 5 bases, with 13 bases spanning the gap. The CDR3: CASSRAAIETQYF. The CDR3 DNA reads as TGTGCCAGCAGCCGGGCTGCTATTGAGACCCAGTACTTC.

This clonotype is medium-sized by share. Since it is a stray read in a library aimed at alpha chains, this beta chain has a size that is not meaningful. The chain is built from TRBV5-5 and TRBJ1-4, with D perhaps TRBD1 (6 bases). CDR3 length equals 15 residues. Germline CDR1 and CDR2: SGHKS and YYEKEE (reference sequence). V was clipped by 1 base and J by 7 bases, with 14 bases between them. CDR3 amino acids: CASSLSNRVREKLFF. The CDR3 coding sequence is TGTGCCAGCAGCTTGAGTAACAGGGTTCGTGAAAAACTGTTTTTT.

This clonotype appeared many times. At one boundary the junction diverges from the germline segment, which might be a read error. Because this beta chain is a stray read in a library intended to capture alpha chains, its abundance should not be given much weight. The chain is built from TRBV3-1 and TRBJ2-5; 9 nucleotides agree with TRBD2. The CDR3 is made up of 15 amino acids. The V gene's germline CDR1 is LGHDT and CDR2 YNNKEL (reference sequence). The CDR3 DNA reads TGTGCCAGCATCCAATCCAGCGGGGGGACAGAGACCCAGTACTTC. Translated, it gives CASIQSSGGTETQYF.

This clonotype has ten or more counts. Found in a library prepared for alpha chains, this beta chain is an off-target read, and its abundance has little meaning. The CDR3 DNA reads TGCAGCGTTGAAGAGATGAACATTCAGTACTTC. Amino acid sequence: CSVEEMNIQYF. The chain has TRBV29-1 and TRBJ2-4; D is unclear. The CDR3 sequence is 11 residues long. Trimming took off 0 bases at V and 7 bases at J, with 4 bases between the two ends. CDR1 and CDR2 from the germline V gene are SQVTM and ANQGSEA.

A note on this clonotype: As an off-target read in a library built for alpha chains, this beta chain has a frequency of little significance. This chain connects TRBV20-1 to TRBJ2-3; D is perhaps TRBD1 (6 bases). The CDR3 extends over 13 amino acids. Trimming pared 8 bases from V and 1 base from J, leaving 13 bases between. CDR1 and CDR2 (germline): DFQATT, SNEGSKA (reference sequence). Here the CDR3 DNA reads TGCAGTTCCCTGGGACAAGGCACAGATACGCAGTATTTT. Translation gives CSSLGQGTDTQYF.

The sample holds many counts of this clonotype. With the library built for alpha chains, this beta chain is off target and its frequency is not meaningful. The chain carries TRBV29-1 and TRBJ2-1; TRBD1 might be the D (5 bases). V shed 7 bases and J shed 6 bases, with 16 bases lying between them. This CDR3 comprises 13 residues. Germline V lookup: CDR1 SQVTM, CDR2 ANQGSEA. The CDR3 DNA sequence: TGCAGCGCCGGTAGGGGATCCCCCAATGAGCAGTTCTTC. This encodes CSAGRGSPNEQFF.

In this sample, this clonotype turned up a few times. This beta chain is off target for a library built for alpha chains, so its abundance means little. The J gene is TRBJ2-4, the V gene TRBV28; no reliable D call. The germline V and J ends were trimmed by 6 bases and 1 base, with 16 bases remaining between them. Germline lookup yields CDR1 MDHEN and CDR2 SYDVKM. This CDR3 has 16 amino acids. This CDR3 reads CASSQVAPPAKNIQYF. The CDR3 bases are TGTGCCAGCAGCCAGGTAGCACCGCCTGCCAAAAACATTCAGTACTTC.

A remark on this clonotype: The library was designed around alpha chains, so this beta chain is a stray read whose abundance carries little weight. This chain joins TRBV18 and TRBJ1-1; D is possibly TRBD1 (5 bases). Germline V CDR1 and CDR2: KGHSH, LQKENI. V was cut by 1 base and J by 5 bases, with 8 bases left in between. This CDR3 comprises 13 residues. The CDR3 sequence is CASSPQGSTEAFF. In nucleotides, the CDR3 is TGTGCCAGCTCACCACAGGGGAGTACTGAAGCTTTCTTT.

The sample holds many counts of this clonotype. This beta chain turned up in a library designed for alpha chains; as an off-target read, its abundance says little. The chain couples TRBV4-2 to TRBJ2-5; 13 positions agree with TRBD2. The germline V gene encodes CDR1 LGHNA and CDR2 YNFKEQ. V lost 3 bases and J lost 5; bases outside the gene matches: 3. The CDR3 is 15 amino acids. The CDR3 region is CASSQGLAGLETQYF. The CDR3 nucleotides read TGTGCCAGCAGCCAGGGACTAGCGGGGTTGGAGACCCAGTACTTC.

On this clonotype: This beta chain lies outside the target of a library built for alpha chains; its clone size means little. The CDR3 nucleotides are TGCGCCAGCAGCCCAGGACAGGTTTACAATGAGCAGTTCTTC. Its protein product is CASSPGQVYNEQFF. This chain joins TRBV5-1 and TRBJ2-1; 7 bases agree with TRBD1. The V and J ends lost 4 bases and 4 bases, in that order; junction bases with no gene match: 5. The CDR3 has 14 residues. Per the germline V gene, CDR1 is SGHRS and CDR2 is YFSETQ.

In its sample, this clonotype was seen many times. In a library made to pick up alpha chains, this beta chain is a stray read with a size that means little. This chain joins TRBV3-1 and TRBJ2-4; a weak D match, TRBD2 (6 bases). V was shortened by 4 bases and J by 6 bases, with 13 bases between the two germline ends. This CDR3 contains 14 residues. Per the germline V gene, CDR1 is LGHDT and CDR2 is YNNKEL (reference sequence). The CDR3 coding sequence is TGTGCCAGCAGCCCGGGACTTCCAGGAAACATTCAGTACTTC. Translation: CASSPGLPGNIQYF.

This clonotype was counted at least ten times. A library prepared for alpha chains yielded this beta chain as an off-target read; its size is of little meaning. This chain joins TRBV7-2 and TRBJ2-1; TRBD1 matches at 8 bases. The CDR3 has 14 residues. Per germline, CDR1 SGHTA and CDR2 FQGNSA. Losses at the gene ends were 5 bases for V and 4 bases for J; bases not matched to a gene: 4. As DNA, the CDR3 is TGTGCCAGCAGCCATGGACAGGGTTACAATGAGCAGTTCTTC. Its protein is CASSHGQGYNEQFF.

This clonotype was seen many times. This beta chain is an unintended read in a library built for alpha chains; its size means little. The gene calls are TRBV6-6 and TRBJ2-1, with 7 bases lining up with TRBD2. Germline CDR1 reads MNHNY; CDR2 reads SVGAGI (reference sequence). The CDR3 sequence is 16 residues long. J gave up 0 bases and V 7 bases, and 9 bases lay outside the gene matches. The CDR3 sequence is CASNLEAGSSYNEQFF. The CDR3, as DNA: TGTGCCAGCAACCTAGAAGCGGGGAGCTCCTACAATGAGCAGTTCTTC.

By proportion, this clonotype is medium-sized (0.01 to 0.1%). This beta chain lies outside the target of a library built for alpha chains; its clone size means little. The gene calls are TRBV28 and TRBJ2-4; TRBD1 or TRBD2 may be the D gene (5 bases each). CDR3 length equals 14 residues. Per germline, CDR1 MDHEN and CDR2 SYDVKM. With 3 bases removed from V and 6 bases from J, the gap between germline ends came to 12 bases. The CDR3 coding sequence is TGTGCCAGCAGTTTTCGGGACCCTCCAAACATTCAGTACTTC. Residues: CASSFRDPPNIQYF. Full variable domain (remainder filled in from reference TRBV28 and TRBJ2-4): DVKVTQSSRYLVKRTGEKVFLECVQDMDHENMFWYRQDPGLGLRLIYFSYDVKMKEKGDIPEGYSVSREKKERFSLILESASTNQTSMYLCASSFRDPPNIQYFGAGTRLSVL.

Note on this clonotype: This beta chain is a stray read from a library made for alpha chains; its abundance is not meaningful. The rearrangement links TRBV6-5 to TRBJ2-1; D possibly corresponds to TRBD2 (5 bases). The V end was cut by 0 bases, the J end by 6 bases, with 12 bases between. CDR3 length: 15 amino acids. The V gene's germline CDR1 is MNHEY and CDR2 SVGAGI. CDR3 residues: CASSYSGLRGNEQFF. Written as DNA, the CDR3 is TGTGCCAGCAGTTACTCAGGCCTCCGGGGCAATGAGCAGTTCTTC.

The table lists this clonotype with a few counts. This beta chain is an off-target read within a library intended for alpha chains, so its frequency means little. V and J are TRBV6-5 and TRBJ2-3; D possibly corresponds to TRBD2 (5 bases). The CDR3 runs to 16 residues. With 0 bases removed from V and 2 bases from J, the gap between germline ends came to 12 bases. Germline V lookup: CDR1 MNHEY, CDR2 SVGAGI. CDR3 in amino acids: CASSYSMDSYTDTQYF. The CDR3 DNA reads TGTGCCAGCAGTTACTCGATGGACTCTTACACAGATACGCAGTATTTT.

Comment on this clonotype: Since it is a stray read in a library aimed at alpha chains, this beta chain has a size that is not meaningful. The gene calls are TRBV23-1 and TRBJ1-5, with 8 positions matching TRBD1. TRBV23-1 is designated an ORF whose function remains uncertain. The CDR3 totals 16 residues. V dropped 4 bases and J dropped 3; count of bases not matched to a gene: 8. The CDR3 DNA reads TGCGCCAGCAGTCGGTTGGACAGGGCGAACAATCAGCCCCAGCATTTT. This gives the protein CASSRLDRANNQPQHF.

This clonotype is deemed medium-sized. This beta chain is a stray read from a library made for alpha chains; its abundance is not meaningful. The rearrangement joins TRBV12-3 or TRBV12-4 to TRBJ1-4, with 7 bases fitting TRBD1. The junction had 7 bases not matched to a gene; V was cut back by 6 bases and J by 0 bases. This CDR3 has 16 amino acids. DNA for the CDR3: TGTGCCAGCAGCCCGGACAGGTCTGCAACTAATGAAAAACTGTTTTTT. This translates into CASSPDRSATNEKLFF.

This clonotype was observed many times. This beta chain is a stray read from a library made for alpha chains; its abundance is not meaningful. The chain is built from TRBV10-3 and TRBJ2-3, with 11 bases matching TRBD2. The CDR3 consists of 21 residues. CDR1 and CDR2 from the germline V gene are ENHRY and SYGVKD. V trimming: 10 bases; J trimming: 2 bases; junction bases outside the gene matches: 26. Here the CDR3 DNA reads TGTGCCACCAAAGCCCCGACTAGCGGGAACGTAGGGAATCCTTTCACAGATACGCAGTATTTT. Encoded protein: CATKAPTSGNVGNPFTDTQYF.

Within the sample, this clonotype is medium-sized (0.01 to 0.1%). This beta chain was picked up by a library intended for alpha chains and is off target, so its count carries little meaning. The V gene is TRBV4-1, the J gene TRBJ1-2, with D possibly TRBD1 on 6 matching bases. CDR3 size: 14 residues. Germline CDR1 is MGHRA and CDR2 is YSYEKL. The V gene lost 3 bases and the J gene lost 2 bases, with 10 bases spanning the gap. The CDR3 is CASSHQGRNYGYTF. The CDR3 DNA reads TGCGCCAGCAGCCATCAGGGGCGAAACTATGGCTACACCTTC.

As regards this clonotype: One end of the junction varies from germline; a read error may be responsible. This beta chain represents an off-target read in a library built for alpha chains; its size is of limited meaning. The chain links TRBV27 to TRBJ2-2; TRBD2 agrees at 12 bases. The CDR3 consists of 15 residues. Germline CDR1 reads MNHEY; CDR2 reads SMNVEV (reference sequence). As DNA, the CDR3 is TGTGCCAGCAGTTTAGGACTAGCGGGAACCGAGGAGCTGTTTTTT. Translated, it gives CASSLGLAGTEELFF.

This clonotype was counted ten times or more. For a library built for alpha chains, this beta chain is a stray read; little rests on its size. The CDR3 nucleotides are TGTGCCAGCAGCCCAGGGGTGCGGCAGCCCCAGCATTTT. Its protein is CASSPGVRQPQHF. The rearrangement uses TRBV7-2 and TRBJ1-5; a possible D gene is TRBD1 (6 bases). The germline gives CDR1 SGHTA, CDR2 FQGNSA. This CDR3 spans 13 amino acids. The V gene lost 5 bases and the J gene lost 7 bases, with 12 bases spanning the gap.

This clonotype was seen ten or more times. The size of this beta chain means little, since it is a stray read in a library made for alpha chains. The chain uses TRBV7-2 and TRBJ2-1; 7 bases are shared with TRBD1. Losses at the gene ends were 5 bases for V and 6 bases for J; bases not matched to a gene: 4. CDR3 length equals 13 residues. CDR1 is SGHTA and CDR2 is FQGNSA in the germline V gene. The CDR3 sequence: CASSKGQINEQFF. As DNA, the CDR3 is TGTGCCAGCAGCAAGGGACAGATCAATGAGCAGTTCTTC.

This clonotype occurred many times. Since it is a stray read in a library aimed at alpha chains, this beta chain has a size that is not meaningful. This chain links TRBV29-1 with TRBJ2-1; 11 bases line up with TRBD1. Germline V gives CDR1 SQVTM, CDR2 ANQGSEA. Unmatched junction bases numbered 12, after V lost 4 bases and J lost 10 bases. CDR3 length: 15 amino acids. CDR3 sequence reads: CSVVGPGQGVGEQFF. The CDR3 DNA sequence: TGCAGCGTTGTCGGTCCGGGACAGGGGGTTGGGGAGCAGTTCTTC.